One T cell receptor (beta chain) is described in this entry. Profiled with immunoSEQ multiplex PCR; TCRdb holds only in-frame clones, not every one. The data contain roughly 75,000 clones, about 92% of them singletons. The data were obtained in a study of T cell changes during pregnancy in multiple sclerosis. Germline loops: CDR1 SGHVS, CDR2 FNYEAQ. The CDR3 length is 14 residues. With 3 bases removed from V and 5 bases from J, the gap between germline ends came to 13 bases. J is TRBJ2-5 and V is TRBV7-6; TRBD1 might be the D (6 bases). The sample was peripheral blood, taken after pregnancy. The sequence derives from a female donor in good health, enrolled as a control in a pregnancy study. In nucleotides, the CDR3 is TGTGCCAGCAGCTTGGGGGCTCGGCGGGAGACCCAGTACTTC. Amino acids: CASSLGARRETQYF.